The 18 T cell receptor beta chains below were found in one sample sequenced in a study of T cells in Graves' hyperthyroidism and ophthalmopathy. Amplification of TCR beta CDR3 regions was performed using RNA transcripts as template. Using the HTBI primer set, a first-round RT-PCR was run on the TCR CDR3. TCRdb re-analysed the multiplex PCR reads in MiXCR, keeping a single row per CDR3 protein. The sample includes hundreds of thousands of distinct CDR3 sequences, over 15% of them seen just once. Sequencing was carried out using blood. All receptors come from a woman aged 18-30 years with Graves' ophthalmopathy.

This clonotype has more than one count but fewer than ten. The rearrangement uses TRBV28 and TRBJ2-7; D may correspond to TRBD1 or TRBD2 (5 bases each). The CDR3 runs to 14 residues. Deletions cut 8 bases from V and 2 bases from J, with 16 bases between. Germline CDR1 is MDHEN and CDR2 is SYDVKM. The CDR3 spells CASGTGEGPYEQYF. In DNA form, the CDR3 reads TGTGCCAGCGGCACCGGAGAGGGACCCTACGAGCAGTACTTC.

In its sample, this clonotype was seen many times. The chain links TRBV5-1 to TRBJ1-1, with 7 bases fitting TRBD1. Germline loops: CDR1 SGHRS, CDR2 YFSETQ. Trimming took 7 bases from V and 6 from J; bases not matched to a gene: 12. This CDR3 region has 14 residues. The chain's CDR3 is CASAESRGYPEAFF. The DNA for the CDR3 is TGCGCCAGCGCTGAGAGCAGGGGGTACCCTGAAGCTTTCTTT.

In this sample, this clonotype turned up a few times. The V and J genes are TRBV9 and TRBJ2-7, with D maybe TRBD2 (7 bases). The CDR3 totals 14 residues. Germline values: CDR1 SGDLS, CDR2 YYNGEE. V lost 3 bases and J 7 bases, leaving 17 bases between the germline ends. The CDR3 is CASSEGGGLLEQYF. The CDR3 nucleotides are TGTGCCAGCAGCGAGGGGGGGGGGCTCTTGGAGCAGTACTTC.

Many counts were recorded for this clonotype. CDR3 sequence reads: CASSFLAGGRETQYF. The CDR3 DNA sequence: TGTGCCAGCAGTTTCCTAGCGGGAGGGAGGGAGACCCAGTACTTC. This chain links TRBV28 with TRBJ2-5, with TRBD2 identical over 12 bases. V trimming: 3 bases; J trimming: 5 bases; junction bases outside the gene matches: 4. The CDR3 runs to 15 residues. Germline loops: CDR1 MDHEN, CDR2 SYDVKM.

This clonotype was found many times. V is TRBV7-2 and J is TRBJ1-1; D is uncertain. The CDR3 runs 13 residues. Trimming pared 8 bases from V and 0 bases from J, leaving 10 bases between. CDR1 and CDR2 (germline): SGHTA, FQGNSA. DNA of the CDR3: TGTGCCAGCTCAGTACAAATGAACACTGAAGCTTTCTTT. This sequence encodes CASSVQMNTEAFF.

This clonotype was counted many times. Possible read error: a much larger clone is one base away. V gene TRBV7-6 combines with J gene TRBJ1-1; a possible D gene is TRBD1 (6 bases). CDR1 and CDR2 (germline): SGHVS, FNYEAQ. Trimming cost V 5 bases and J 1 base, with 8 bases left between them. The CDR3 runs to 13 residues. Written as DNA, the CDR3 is TGTGCCAGCAGCAAGACAGGGAACACTGAAGCTTTCTTT. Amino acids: CASSKTGNTEAFF.

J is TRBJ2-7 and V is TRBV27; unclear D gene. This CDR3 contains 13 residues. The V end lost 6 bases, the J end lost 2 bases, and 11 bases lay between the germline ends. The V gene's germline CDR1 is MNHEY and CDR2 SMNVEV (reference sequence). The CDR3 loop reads CASRTDNPYEQYF. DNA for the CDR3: TGTGCCAGCAGAACAGACAATCCCTACGAGCAGTACTTC.

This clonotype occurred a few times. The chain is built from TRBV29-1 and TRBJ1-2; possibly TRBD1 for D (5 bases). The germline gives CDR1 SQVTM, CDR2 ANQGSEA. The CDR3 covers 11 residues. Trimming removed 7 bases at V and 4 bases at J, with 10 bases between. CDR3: CSAVTVYGYTF. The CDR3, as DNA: TGCAGCGCTGTGACAGTCTATGGCTACACCTTC.

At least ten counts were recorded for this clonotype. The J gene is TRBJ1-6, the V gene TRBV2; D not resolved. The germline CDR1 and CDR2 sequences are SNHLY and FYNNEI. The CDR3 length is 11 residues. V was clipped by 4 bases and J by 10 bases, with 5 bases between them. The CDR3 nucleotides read TGTGCCAGCAGTGTAAGCTCACCCCTCCACTTT. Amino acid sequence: CASSVSSPLHF.

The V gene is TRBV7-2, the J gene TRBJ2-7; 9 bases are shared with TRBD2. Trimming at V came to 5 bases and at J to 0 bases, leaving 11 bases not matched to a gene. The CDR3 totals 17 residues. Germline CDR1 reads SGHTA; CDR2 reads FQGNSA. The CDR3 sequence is CASSRLLAGTFSYEQYF. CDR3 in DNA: TGTGCCAGCAGCCGGCTTCTAGCGGGGACATTCTCCTACGAGCAGTACTTC.

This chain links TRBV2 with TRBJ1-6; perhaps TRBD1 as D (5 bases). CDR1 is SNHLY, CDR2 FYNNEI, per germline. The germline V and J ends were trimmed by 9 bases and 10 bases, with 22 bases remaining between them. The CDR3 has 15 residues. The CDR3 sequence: CARQPQVGAKSPLHF. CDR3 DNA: TGTGCCAGACAGCCCCAGGTTGGGGCCAAGTCACCCCTCCACTTT.

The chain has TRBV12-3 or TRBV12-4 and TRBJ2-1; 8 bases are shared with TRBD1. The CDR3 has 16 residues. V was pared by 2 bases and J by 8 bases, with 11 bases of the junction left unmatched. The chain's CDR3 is CASSLYAARTGHEQFF. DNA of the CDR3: TGTGCCAGCAGTTTATATGCGGCGAGGACAGGGCATGAGCAGTTCTTC.

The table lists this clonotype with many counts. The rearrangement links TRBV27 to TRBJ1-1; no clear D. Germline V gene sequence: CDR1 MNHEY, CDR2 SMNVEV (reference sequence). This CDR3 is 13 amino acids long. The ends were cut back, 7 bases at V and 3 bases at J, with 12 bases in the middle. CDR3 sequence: CASNPAPYTEAFF. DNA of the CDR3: TGTGCCAGCAACCCTGCTCCCTACACTGAAGCTTTCTTT.

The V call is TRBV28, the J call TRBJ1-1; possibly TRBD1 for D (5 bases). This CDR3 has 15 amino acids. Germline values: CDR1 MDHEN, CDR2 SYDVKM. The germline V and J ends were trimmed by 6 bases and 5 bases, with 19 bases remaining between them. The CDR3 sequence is CASRTLGVRGTEAFF. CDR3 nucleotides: TGTGCCAGCAGAACCCTAGGGGTTCGGGGGACTGAAGCTTTCTTT. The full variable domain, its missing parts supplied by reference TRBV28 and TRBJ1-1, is DVKVTQSSRYLVKRTGEKVFLECVQDMDHENMFWYRQDPGLGLRLIYFSYDVKMKEKGDIPEGYSVSREKKERFSLILESASTNQTSMYLCASRTLGVRGTEAFFGQGTRLTVV.

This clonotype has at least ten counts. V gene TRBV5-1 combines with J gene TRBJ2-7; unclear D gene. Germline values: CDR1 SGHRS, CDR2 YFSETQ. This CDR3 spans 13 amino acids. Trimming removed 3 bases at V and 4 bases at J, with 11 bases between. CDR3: CASSWNGRYEQYF. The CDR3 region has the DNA TGCGCCAGCAGCTGGAACGGCCGTTACGAGCAGTACTTC.

The DNA for the CDR3 is TGCGCCAGCAGCCAAGACCCCTGGGGGGCGACAGATACGCAGTATTTT. Residues: CASSQDPWGATDTQYF. The gene calls are TRBV4-3 and TRBJ2-3; D tentatively reads TRBD1 or TRBD2 (6 bases each). Germline lookup yields CDR1 LGHNA and CDR2 YSLEER. Trimming removed 0 bases from V and 3 bases from J, with 13 bases in between. The CDR3 contains 16 residues.

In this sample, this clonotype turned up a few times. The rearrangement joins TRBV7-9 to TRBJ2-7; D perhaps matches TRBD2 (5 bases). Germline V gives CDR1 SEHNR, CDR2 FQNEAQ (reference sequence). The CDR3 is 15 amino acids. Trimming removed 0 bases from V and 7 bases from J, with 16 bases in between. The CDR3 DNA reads TGTGCCAGCAGCTTAGCGCAAGACGGACTTCATGAGCAGTACTTC. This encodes CASSLAQDGLHEQYF.

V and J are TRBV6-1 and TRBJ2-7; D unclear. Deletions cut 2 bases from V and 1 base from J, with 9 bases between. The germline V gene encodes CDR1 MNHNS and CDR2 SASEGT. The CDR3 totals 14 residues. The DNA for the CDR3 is TGTGCCAGCAGTGAACTTGAAAGGTCCTACGAGCAGTACTTC. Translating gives CASSELERSYEQYF.